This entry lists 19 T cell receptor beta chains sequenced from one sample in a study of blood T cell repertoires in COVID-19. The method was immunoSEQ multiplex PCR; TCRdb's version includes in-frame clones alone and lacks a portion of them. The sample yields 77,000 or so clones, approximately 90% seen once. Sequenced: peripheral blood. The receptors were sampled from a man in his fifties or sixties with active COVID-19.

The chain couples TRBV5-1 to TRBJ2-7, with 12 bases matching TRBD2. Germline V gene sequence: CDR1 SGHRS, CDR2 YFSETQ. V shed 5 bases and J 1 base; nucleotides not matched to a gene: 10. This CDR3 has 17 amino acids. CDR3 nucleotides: TGCGCCAGCAGTTCCAGCCTGACTAGCGGGGGTTCCTACGAGCAGTACTTC. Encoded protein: CASSSSLTSGGSYEQYF.

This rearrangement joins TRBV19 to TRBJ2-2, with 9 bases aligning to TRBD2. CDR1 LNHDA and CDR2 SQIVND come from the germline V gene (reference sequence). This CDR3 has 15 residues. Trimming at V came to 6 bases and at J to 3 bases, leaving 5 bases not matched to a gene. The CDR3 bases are TGTGCCAGTAGGCCTAGCGGGGCGGACACCGGGGAGCTGTTTTTT. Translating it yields CASRPSGADTGELFF.

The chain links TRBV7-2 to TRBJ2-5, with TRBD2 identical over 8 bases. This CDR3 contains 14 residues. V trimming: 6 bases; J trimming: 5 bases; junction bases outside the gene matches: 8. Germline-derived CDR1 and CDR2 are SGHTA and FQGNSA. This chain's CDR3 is CASSGRVAGETQYF. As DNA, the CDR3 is TGTGCCAGCAGTGGGAGGGTAGCGGGGGAGACCCAGTACTTC.

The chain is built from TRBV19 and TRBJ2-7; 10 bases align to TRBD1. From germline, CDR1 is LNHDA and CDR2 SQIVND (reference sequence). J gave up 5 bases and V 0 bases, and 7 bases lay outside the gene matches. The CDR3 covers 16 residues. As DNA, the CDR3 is TGTGCCAGTAGTATAGATCATGGACAGGGGGGCGACGAGCAGTACTTC. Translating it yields CASSIDHGQGGDEQYF.

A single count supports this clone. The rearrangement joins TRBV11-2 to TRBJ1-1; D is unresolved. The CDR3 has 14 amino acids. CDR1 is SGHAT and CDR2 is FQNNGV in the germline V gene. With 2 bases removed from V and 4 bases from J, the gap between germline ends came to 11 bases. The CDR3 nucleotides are TGTGCCAGCAGCTTAATGCCTTCGGTCACTGAAGCTTTCTTT. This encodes CASSLMPSVTEAFF.

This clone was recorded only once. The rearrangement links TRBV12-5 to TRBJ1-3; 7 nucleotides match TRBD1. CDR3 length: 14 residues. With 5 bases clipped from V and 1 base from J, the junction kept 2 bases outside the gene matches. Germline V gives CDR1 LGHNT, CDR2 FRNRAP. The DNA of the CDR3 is TGTGCTAGTGGTCAGACAGGGTCTGGAAACACCATATATTTT. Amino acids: CASGQTGSGNTIYF.

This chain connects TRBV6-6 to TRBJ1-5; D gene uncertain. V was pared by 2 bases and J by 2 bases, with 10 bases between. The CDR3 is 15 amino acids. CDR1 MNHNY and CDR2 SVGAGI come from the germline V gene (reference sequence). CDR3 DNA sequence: TGTGCCAGCAGTTACCGCGTGGTAGGCAATCAGCCCCAGCATTTT. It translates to CASSYRVVGNQPQHF.

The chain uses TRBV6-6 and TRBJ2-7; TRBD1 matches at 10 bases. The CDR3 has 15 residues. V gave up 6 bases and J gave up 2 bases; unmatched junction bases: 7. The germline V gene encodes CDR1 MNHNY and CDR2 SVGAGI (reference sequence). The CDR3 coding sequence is TGTGCCAGCAGACCCGGACAGGGGGGCACCTACGAGCAGTACTTC. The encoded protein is CASRPGQGGTYEQYF.

Written as DNA, the CDR3 is TGCGCCAGCGGACCAGGGGCGACCTCCACCGGGGAGCTGTTTTTT. This sequence encodes CASGPGATSTGELFF. V is TRBV10-2 and J is TRBJ2-2, with D perhaps TRBD1 (6 bases). The V end lost 8 bases, the J end lost 4 bases, and 17 bases lay between the germline ends. Germline V gene data show CDR1 as WSHSY and CDR2 as SAAADI. This CDR3 comprises 15 residues.

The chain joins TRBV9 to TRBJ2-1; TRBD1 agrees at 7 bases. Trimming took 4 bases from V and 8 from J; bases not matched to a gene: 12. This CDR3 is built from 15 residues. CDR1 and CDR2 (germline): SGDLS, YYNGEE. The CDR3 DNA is TGTGCCAGCAGCCAGCACGACAGGGCAGTAGATGAGCAGTTCTTC. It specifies CASSQHDRAVDEQFF.

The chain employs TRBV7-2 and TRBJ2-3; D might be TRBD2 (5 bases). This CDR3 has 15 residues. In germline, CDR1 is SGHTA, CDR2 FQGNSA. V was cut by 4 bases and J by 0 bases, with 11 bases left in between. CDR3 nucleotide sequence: TGTGCCAGCAGCTATACACGGACTAGCACAGATACGCAGTATTTT. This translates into CASSYTRTSTDTQYF.

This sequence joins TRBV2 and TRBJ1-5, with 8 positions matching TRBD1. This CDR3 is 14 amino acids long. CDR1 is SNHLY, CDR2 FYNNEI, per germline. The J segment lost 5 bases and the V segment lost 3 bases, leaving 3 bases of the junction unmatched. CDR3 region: CASSDRGRDQPQHF. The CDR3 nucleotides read TGTGCCAGCAGTGACAGGGGGCGAGATCAGCCCCAGCATTTT.

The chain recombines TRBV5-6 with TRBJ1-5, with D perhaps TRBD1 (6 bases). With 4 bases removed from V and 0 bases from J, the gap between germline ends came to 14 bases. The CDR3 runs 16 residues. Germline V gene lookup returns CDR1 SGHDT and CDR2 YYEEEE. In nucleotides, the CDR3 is TGTGCCAGCAGCACCCGACAGGCCACTAGCAATCAGCCCCAGCATTTT. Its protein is CASSTRQATSNQPQHF.

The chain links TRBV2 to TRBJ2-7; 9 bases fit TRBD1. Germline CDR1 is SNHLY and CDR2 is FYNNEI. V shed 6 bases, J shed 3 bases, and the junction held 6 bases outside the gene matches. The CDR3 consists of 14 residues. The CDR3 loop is CASRHPGQGYEQYF. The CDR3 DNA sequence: TGTGCCAGCAGGCACCCGGGACAGGGCTACGAGCAGTACTTC.

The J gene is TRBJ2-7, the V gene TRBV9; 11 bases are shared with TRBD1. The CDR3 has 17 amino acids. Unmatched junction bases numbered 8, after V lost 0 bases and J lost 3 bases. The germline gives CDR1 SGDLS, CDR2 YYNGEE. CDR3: CASSVAGGTGGVYEQYF. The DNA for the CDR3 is TGTGCCAGCAGCGTAGCCGGGGGGACAGGGGGAGTCTACGAGCAGTACTTC.

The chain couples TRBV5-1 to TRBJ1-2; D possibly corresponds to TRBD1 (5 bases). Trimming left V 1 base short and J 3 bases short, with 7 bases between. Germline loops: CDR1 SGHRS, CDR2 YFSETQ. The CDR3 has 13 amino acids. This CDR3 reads CASSLWGYYGYTF. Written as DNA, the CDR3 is TGCGCCAGCAGCTTGTGGGGCTACTATGGCTACACCTTC.

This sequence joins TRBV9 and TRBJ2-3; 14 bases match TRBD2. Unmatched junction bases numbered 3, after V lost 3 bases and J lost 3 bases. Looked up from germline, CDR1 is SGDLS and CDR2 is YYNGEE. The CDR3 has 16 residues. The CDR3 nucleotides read TGTGCCAGCAGCGAGACTAGCGGGAGGGTTACAGATACGCAGTATTTT. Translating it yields CASSETSGRVTDTQYF. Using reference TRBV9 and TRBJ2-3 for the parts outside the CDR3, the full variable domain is DSGVTQTPKHLITATGQRVTLRCSPRSGDLSVYWYQQSLDQGLQFLIQYYNGEERAKGNILERFSAQQFPDLHSELNLSSLELGDSALYFCASSETSGRVTDTQYFGPGTRLTVL.

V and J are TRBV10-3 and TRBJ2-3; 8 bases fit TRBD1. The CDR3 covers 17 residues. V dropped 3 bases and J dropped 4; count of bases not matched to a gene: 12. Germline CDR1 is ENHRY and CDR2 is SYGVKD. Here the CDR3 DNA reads TGTGCCATCAGTGACACCTCGCCCGGACAGGGTGCAGATACGCAGTATTTT. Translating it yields CAISDTSPGQGADTQYF.

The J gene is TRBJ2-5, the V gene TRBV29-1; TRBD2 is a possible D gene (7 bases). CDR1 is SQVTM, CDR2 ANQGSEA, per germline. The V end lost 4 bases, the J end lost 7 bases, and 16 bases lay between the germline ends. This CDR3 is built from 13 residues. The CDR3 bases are TGCAGCGTTGGGGGGGCGGGAGATGTGACCCAGTACTTC. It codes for CSVGGAGDVTQYF.